This T cell receptor (beta chain) is drawn from a study of molecular identifiers for immune sequencing clone quantification. Previously described methods and listed TCR primers were used for bulk TCR libraries. TCRdb reprocessed the PCR reads via MiXCR and lists one record per CDR3 protein. The profile covers about 510,000 distinct CDR3 sequences, with about a fifth appearing a single time and around 0.86% taken by the ten largest. There are 15 residues in the CDR3. V shed 1 base and J shed 6 bases, with 14 bases lying between them. Per germline, CDR1 LGHNA and CDR2 YSLEER. This clonotype was detected a few times.

The sample was naive CD8+ T cells from blood, with Jurkat cell RNA spiked in. Subset noted: FACS-sorted CD8+CD4-CCR7+CD45RA+ naive T cells. This receptor was identified in a human donor in good health. Some libraries in this study had Jurkat cell RNA spiked in. The chain has TRBV4-3 and TRBJ2-3; D is ambiguous. The DNA for the CDR3 is TGCGCCAGCAGCCAAGGTTCCGGGTTTGGGGATACGCAGTATTTT. This gives the protein CASSQGSGFGDTQYF.